The rows below give T cell receptor beta chains drawn from one sample of a study of blood T cell repertoires in COVID-19. Only in-frame clones appear in the TCRdb table, and some are missing; sequencing was by immunoSEQ multiplex PCR. The sample yields about 14,000 clones, around 70% seen once. Specimen: peripheral blood. These receptors all stem from a boy aged 2 to 9 with active or convalescent COVID-19. CDR3s include the opening cysteine and the closing phenylalanine or tryptophan. D genes are given only for firm matches. For some rows the clone size is stated as once, few or many, or as a class when expanded; others skip it.

D	size	J	length	V	DNA	CDR3
TRBD1	.	TRBJ2-7	17	TRBV27	TGTGCCACCCTCAGAAACCAAGGGACAGGGGGCTTTGGAGAGCAGTACTTC	CATLRNQGTGGFGEQYF
TRBD1	.	TRBJ1-2	15	TRBV5-5	TGTGCCAGCAGTTTGACAGGGGGAGTGGACTATGGCTACACCTTC	CASSLTGGVDYGYTF
.	.	TRBJ2-3	16	TRBV5-1	TGCGCCAGCAGCCCCTCCCGCGGGGCACCCACAGATACGCAGTATTTT	CASSPSRGAPTDTQYF
.	once	TRBJ1-1	17	TRBV5-1	TGCGCCAGCAGCCCCAGGGGTTTAAGAACGAGGGTCACTGAAGCTTTCTTT	CASSPRGLRTRVTEAFF
TRBD1	.	TRBJ1-2	14	TRBV7-9	TGTGCCAGCAGCTTAGACAGGGACAGCTCTGGCTACACCTTC	CASSLDRDSSGYTF
.	.	TRBJ1-6	15	TRBV4-3	TGCGCCAGCAGCCAAGGAGTCGGCCAGGGCTTCACCCTCCACTTT	CASSQGVGQGFTLHF
.	.	TRBJ1-2	17	TRBV5-1	TGCGCCAGCAGCTTGGTCCCACTAAAGACAGGAGGCTATGGCTACACCTTC	CASSLVPLKTGGYGYTF
.	.	TRBJ2-7	15	TRBV19	TGTGCCAGTAGTACCACCGGGACACGGTCCTACGAGCAGTACTTC	CASSTTGTRSYEQYF
.	.	TRBJ1-2	13	TRBV7-2	TGTGCCAGATTGACAGTCCTTAACTATGGCTACACCTTC	CARLTVLNYGYTF
.	.	TRBJ2-1	17	TRBV19	TGTGCCAGTAGTCAACAGGGAGGGTACCGGTCCTACAATGAGCAGTTCTTC	CASSQQGGYRSYNEQFF
TRBD1	.	TRBJ2-1	17	TRBV11-3	TGTGCCAGCAGCCCCGGACAGGGGGCCCCCTCCTACAATGAGCAGTTCTTC	CASSPGQGAPSYNEQFF
.	few	TRBJ1-5	14	TRBV19	TGTGCCAGTAGTATTTATGGGGCGCATCAGCCCCAGCATTTT	CASSIYGAHQPQHF
TRBD2	.	TRBJ2-5	18	TRBV28	TGTGCCAGCAGTTTCTCACTAGCGCCCTGGGGGTTCCAAGAGACCCAGTACTTC	CASSFSLAPWGFQETQYF
TRBD1	few	TRBJ1-1	16	TRBV9	TGTGCCAGCAGCGTGGGACAGGGGTTGGGTGGCACTGAAGCTTTCTTT	CASSVGQGLGGTEAFF
.	.	TRBJ1-6	14	TRBV6-6	TGTGCCAGCAGTTTACAGGGTCGAAGGTCACCCCTCCACTTT	CASSLQGRRSPLHF
TRBD2	.	TRBJ2-7	14	TRBV30	TGTGCCTGGAACAACGTGGGGGGGGCCTACGAGCAGTACTTC	CAWNNVGGAYEQYF
TRBD2	.	TRBJ2-2	19	TRBV5-1	TGCGCCAGCAGCTTGGGACGGGCTAGCGGGTCCCAGAACACCGGGGAGCTGTTTTTT	CASSLGRASGSQNTGELFF
.	.	TRBJ1-1	13	TRBV28	TGTGCCAGCAGTTTACACGGACTGTTTGAAGCTTTCTTT	CASSLHGLFEAFF
.	.	TRBJ2-1	12	TRBV5-1	TGCGCCAGCAGCTCCGGGTGGGATGAGCAGTTCTTC	CASSSGWDEQFF
TRBD1	.	TRBJ2-4	16	TRBV28	TGTGCCAGCAGAAACAGGGGAGCAGGGGCCAAAAACATTCAGTACTTC	CASRNRGAGAKNIQYF
.	.	TRBJ2-7	13	TRBV7-8	TGTGCCAGCAGCTTCCTTGGCGGGAACGAGCAGTACTTC	CASSFLGGNEQYF
TRBD1	.	TRBJ1-2	14	TRBV6-5	TGTGCCAGCAGGGCCACCGGGACAGGGCCCGCTGACACCTTC	CASRATGTGPADTF
.	.	TRBJ1-5	14	TRBV7-9	TGTGCCAGCAGCTTGGGCAGGGGAGATCAGCCCCAGCATTTT	CASSLGRGDQPQHF
.	once	TRBJ2-1	14	TRBV6-2/TRBV6-3	TGTGCCAGCAGCCGCCCCGACTCCCTGGATGAGCAGTTCTTC	CASSRPDSLDEQFF
.	.	TRBJ1-4	13	TRBV9	TGTGCCAGCAGCGTCTCAACAGGTGAAAAACTGTTTTTT	CASSVSTGEKLFF
.	few	TRBJ1-1	12	TRBV3-1/TRBV3-2	TGTGCCAGCAGCCGACGGGAGGCTGAAGCTTTCTTT	CASSRREAEAFF
.	.	TRBJ1-1	17	TRBV5-1	TGCGCCAGCAGTCCCCCGAGGCAGGGCCTCCTTGACACTGAAGCTTTCTTT	CASSPPRQGLLDTEAFF
.	.	TRBJ1-1	13	TRBV7-9	TGTGCCAGCAGCTTCCTCCCCGGGGTTGAAGCTTTCTTT	CASSFLPGVEAFF
TRBD1	.	TRBJ2-1	12	TRBV29-1	TGCAGCGGGGACAGGGGGCGGAATGAGCAGTTCTTC	CSGDRGRNEQFF
.	large	TRBJ2-2	16	TRBV27	TGTGCCAGCAGTTTATCTGGGGGCTCGGGCACCGGGGAGCTGTTTTTT	CASSLSGGSGTGELFF
.	once	TRBJ1-5	13	TRBV7-3	TGTGCCAGCAGCTCCTATAGCAATCAGCCCCAGCATTTT	CASSSYSNQPQHF
.	.	TRBJ2-1	15	TRBV14	TGTGCCAGCAGCCAGGGACTTCAATCCTACAATGAGCAGTTCTTC	CASSQGLQSYNEQFF
.	.	TRBJ1-5	15	TRBV3-1/TRBV3-2	TGTGCTAGCAGCCAAGGAGAAGGGGCAGGTCAGCCCCAGCATTTT	CASSQGEGAGQPQHF
.	.	TRBJ2-1	15	TRBV5-1	TGCGCCAGCAGCTTGGAGGGAGTTGGGTACAATGAGCAGTTCTTC	CASSLEGVGYNEQFF
.	.	TRBJ1-2	15	TRBV14	TGTGCCAGCAGCCAAGGTACGCGGCCTGACTATGGCTACACCTTC	CASSQGTRPDYGYTF
TRBD1	.	TRBJ2-7	14	TRBV13	TGTGCCAGCAGCCCTCGGACAGGGCCTCCCGAGCAGTACTTC	CASSPRTGPPEQYF
TRBD1	.	TRBJ2-5	18	TRBV7-9	TGTGCCAGCGGGCGTGGACAGGGGGCGGTGAAACTCCGGGAGACCCAGTACTTC	CASGRGQGAVKLRETQYF
TRBD2	.	TRBJ2-1	15	TRBV7-9	TGTGCCAGCAGCTCCACTAGCGGGAGGAAAAATGAGCAGTTCTTC	CASSSTSGRKNEQFF
.	.	TRBJ2-7	16	TRBV5-5	TGTGCCAGCAGCTTGGCATCAGGTTTGAGCTCCTACGAGCAGTACTTC	CASSLASGLSSYEQYF
.	.	TRBJ1-5	16	TRBV4-1	TGCGCCAGCAGCCAAGCGACAGCGAATAGCAATCAGCCCCAGCATTTT	CASSQATANSNQPQHF
.	.	TRBJ2-3	16	TRBV5-1	TGCGCCAGCAGCTTGGCCCCGGACAGCAGCACAGATACGCAGTATTTT	CASSLAPDSSTDTQYF
TRBD1	.	TRBJ1-4	14	TRBV6-5	TGTGCCAGCAGTTACGACAGGGGTGGGGAAAAACTGTTTTTT	CASSYDRGGEKLFF
.	.	TRBJ2-1	17	TRBV11-2	TGTGCCAGCAGCTTAGAGTGGGGGCGCGGATCCTACAATGAGCAGTTCTTC	CASSLEWGRGSYNEQFF
TRBD1	.	TRBJ1-1	14	TRBV5-1	TGCGCCAGCAGCTTGACAGGGGGTTTCACTGAAGCTTTCTTT	CASSLTGGFTEAFF
TRBD2	.	TRBJ2-7	17	TRBV5-1	TGCGCCAGCAGCCGCGCCGGGACTAGCGGGGGTTCCTACGAGCAGTACTTC	CASSRAGTSGGSYEQYF
TRBD1	.	TRBJ1-2	13	TRBV10-3	TGTGCCACCTACACAGGGGTGGGTTCGGGCTACACCTTC	CATYTGVGSGYTF
TRBD1	.	TRBJ1-2	16	TRBV4-1	TGCGCCAGCAGCCCTCTACCGGGACAGCAAGCAGGGGGCTACACCTTC	CASSPLPGQQAGGYTF
TRBD2	.	TRBJ2-7	17	TRBV3-1/TRBV3-2	TGTGCCAGCAGCCAGGTATTTGTGCGGGAGAGCTCCTACGAGCAGTACTTC	CASSQVFVRESSYEQYF
.	.	TRBJ2-2	14	TRBV2	TGTGCCAGCAGTGAAGGCAGGAACACCGGGGAGCTGTTTTTT	CASSEGRNTGELFF
TRBD1	.	TRBJ2-5	13	TRBV27	TGTGCCAGCAACCTACAGGGGGCCGGGACCCAGTACTTC	CASNLQGAGTQYF
TRBD1	.	TRBJ1-1	16	TRBV6-5	TGTGCCAGCAGTTACTCGGGCAGGGGGCGAGTTACTGAAGCTTTCTTT	CASSYSGRGRVTEAFF
.	.	TRBJ2-4	17	TRBV19	TGTGCCAGTAGTATAGCCCTATTTTACAGGGTCAGGGACATTCAGTACTTC	CASSIALFYRVRDIQYF
.	.	TRBJ1-5	16	TRBV12-2	TGTGCAAGTCGCTCCCTTTCAGGGCAGGAGGGTCAGCCCCAGCATTTT	CASRSLSGQEGQPQHF
.	.	TRBJ2-1	15	TRBV7-9	TGTGCCAGCAGCTTAGCGGGCGGACAGTTGAATGAGCAGTTCTTC	CASSLAGGQLNEQFF
.	once	TRBJ2-2	15	TRBV9	TGTGCCAGCAGCGTATTGACAGGGAACACCGGGGAGCTGTTTTTT	CASSVLTGNTGELFF
TRBD1	.	TRBJ1-1	13	TRBV14	TGTGCCAGTACACAGGGGTTGAACACTGAAGCTTTCTTT	CASTQGLNTEAFF
TRBD2	few	TRBJ2-2	16	TRBV30	TGTGCCTGGAGTAGCGGACTAGCGAAGAGGACCGGGGAGCTGTTTTTT	CAWSSGLAKRTGELFF
.	.	TRBJ2-5	12	TRBV9	TGTGCCAGCAGCGCCGGTTTTGAGACCCAGTACTTC	CASSAGFETQYF
TRBD2	.	TRBJ2-7	17	TRBV28	TGTGCCAGCAGTTTATCGCCGGGACTAGCCATGATTTACGAGCAGTACTTC	CASSLSPGLAMIYEQYF